This T cell receptor beta chain was recovered during a study of vaccination effects on CD4 cells after COVID-19 (dated by TCRdb to about 2022). Regarding the research as a whole: In the ViraFEST assay, PBMC were stimulated with viral peptide pools, and TCR sequencing was then used to find antigen-specific CD4+ T cell clonotypes based on their expansion. Post-vaccine samples across the study were collected a median of 72 days after the second dose, with a range of 14 to 241. Each well held two million PBMC cultured in IMDM containing about 5.5% human AB serum, 8.5 to 10 IU/ml IL-2 and gentamicin, along with 8 to 10 ug/ml peptides. SARS-CoV-2 spike-specific CD4+ TCR repertoires from before and after mRNA vaccination were compared in COVID-19 convalescent patients and in infection-naive vaccine recipients. The full study included ten to eleven COVID-19 convalescent patients and several SARS-CoV-2-naive healthy vaccine recipients. In the study, cultures from other donors were sequenced using the Oncomine TCR Beta short-read assay on an Illumina iSeq 100.

This clone has a handful of counts. Its antigen is not yet known. Base qualities are not at hand, and no much larger clone is one base apart. After around 11 days of culture, CD4+ T cells were isolated with the EasySep CD4+ T cell isolation kit. Two doses of either the BNT162b2 or the mRNA-1273 mRNA SARS-CoV-2 vaccine were administered to participants. The absence of prior SARS-CoV-2 infection in healthy vaccine recipients was confirmed by negative nucleocapsid antibodies before and after vaccination. Half of the culture medium was replaced with fresh IL-2-containing medium on days 3 and 7. Each peptide stimulation condition was cultured in triplicate wells unless otherwise noted. PBMC were separated from whole blood using Ficoll-Paque Plus gradient centrifugation and were then either cryopreserved at -140C or used fresh. The QIAamp micro DNA kit was used to extract genomic DNA from the cultured CD4+ T cells.

The method behind the library was the immunoSEQ multiplex PCR assay. DNA from the cultured, isolated CD4+ T cells was subjected to TCR beta CDR3 sequencing. On the study's bioinformatics: Non-productive TCR sequences were removed, reads were trimmed to the CDR3 region, and CDR3s of at least 7 amino acids were retained. Antigen-specific clonotypes were identified using the MANAFEST web app by comparison of expansion in peptide wells against reference cultures. For clones to be considered positive, expansion at FDR<0.05 versus reference and all other wells, an odds ratio above 5, and a frequency above 0.1% in two replicate wells were required. A clonotype was defined as cross-reactive if the clonotype was significantly expanded both in SARS-CoV-2 spike wells and in at least one common cold coronavirus spike condition. Levenshtein distance calculated with the stringdist R package was used to assess CDR3 similarity, and unrooted trees were constructed with ape in R 3.6.1. Sourced from immuneACCESS, this table was stored by TCRdb with only in-frame sequences that have V and J called. A share of the clones is absent; for the studies checked, an unresolved V gene accounts for under half, and the remainder has no known explanation. V, J and clone size were drawn from that table, and D and trimming were deduced from the DNA. In this sample the table shows around 62,000 clones, around two thirds of which occur a single time. The ten top clones hold around 2.2% of the sample.

The research as a whole found: The study was limited by a small number of convalescent patients and lacked early post-infection timepoints. Among healthy vaccine recipients, nearly all vaccine-induced clones were SARS-CoV-2 mono-reactive, and just 1 of 255 was cross-reactive with common cold coronaviruses. At late post-vaccination timepoints, both infection-induced and vaccine-induced clones showed marked clonal contraction, consistent with waning T cell responses.

The sequencing used CD4+ T cells from PBMCs cultured without peptide, collected after COVID-19 vaccination. The sequence came from a human donor who received a COVID-19 vaccine.

The DNA sequence follows: TGTGCCAGCAGCTTTCTCAGGACAGGGGGCGAGCAGTACGTC. Translated, this gives CASSFLRTGGEQYV. In this chain, TRBV5-6 is recombined with TRBJ2-7; TRBD1 aligns with 10 central bases. From a lookup of the germline V gene, CDR1 and CDR2 are SGHDT and YYEEEE. The CDR3, from cysteine to valine, totals 14 residues. The retained sequence is limited to the CDR3, 42 bases, with the frame set at the first base. V ends up 2 bases short and J 6 bases short, with an unmatched junction base count of 5.